Presented here are 18 T cell receptor beta chains from one specimen sequenced in a study of technical replicates of blood from a few donors. This table comes from immunoSEQ multiplex PCR, and its TCRdb copy is limited to in-frame clones, with some not included. The sample gives some 87,000 clones, approximately 96% of which show up once; 0.3% to 0.35% is in the top ten. Sequenced material: T cells isolated from PBMCs. The receptors come from a human donor in good health.

This chain joins TRBV28 and TRBJ1-2; no reliable D call. The CDR3 is made up of 13 amino acids. The germline V and J ends were trimmed by 5 bases and 1 base, with 8 bases remaining between them. Germline CDR1 reads MDHEN; CDR2 reads SYDVKM. CDR3 DNA: TGTGCCAGCAGTACCCCAGTTAACTATGGCTACACCTTC. The encoded protein is CASSTPVNYGYTF.

This clone has just a few counts. Distinct nucleotide sequences in the sample also encode this CDR3. The chain carries TRBV5-4 and TRBJ2-3; 7 nucleotides agree with TRBD2. Germline CDR1 SGHNT, CDR2 YYREEE (reference sequence). The CDR3 spans 15 residues. Trimming at V came to 0 bases and at J to 2 bases, leaving 3 bases not matched to a gene. The CDR3, as DNA: TGTGCCAGCAGCTTGGCTAGCGGATACACAGATACGCAGTATTTT. Translating gives CASSLASGYTDTQYF. The complete variable domain, with remaining parts taken from reference TRBV5-4 and TRBJ2-3, reads ETGVTQSPTHLIKTRGQQVTLRCSSQSGHNTVSWYQQALGQGPQFIFQYYREEENGRGNFPPRFSGLQFPNYSSELNVNALELDDSALYLCASSLASGYTDTQYFGPGTRLTVL.

The V gene is TRBV4-1, the J gene TRBJ2-3, with D possibly being TRBD2 (5 bases). This CDR3 has 15 residues. From germline, CDR1 is MGHRA and CDR2 YSYEKL. V was shortened by 1 base and J by 4 bases, with 12 bases between the two germline ends. The CDR3: CASSQAGFKADTQYF. CDR3 nucleotide sequence: TGCGCCAGCAGCCAAGCGGGATTCAAGGCAGATACGCAGTATTTT.

The chain combines TRBV11-2 with TRBJ2-7; D gene unclear. The germline CDR1 and CDR2 sequences are SGHAT and FQNNGV. This CDR3 spans 12 amino acids. V was clipped by 0 bases and J by 5 bases, with 5 bases between them. CDR3 region: CASSLDIHEQYF. The CDR3 region has the DNA TGTGCCAGCAGCTTAGATATCCACGAGCAGTACTTC.

This rearrangement joins TRBV10-3 to TRBJ2-7; 9 bases are shared with TRBD1. This CDR3 is built from 12 residues. Germline values: CDR1 ENHRY, CDR2 SYGVKD. V shed 11 bases and J 4 bases; nucleotides not matched to a gene: 6. CDR3 nucleotide sequence: TGTGCCGCCTCGACAGGGGGATACGAGCAGTACTTC. This translates into CAASTGGYEQYF.

This chain links TRBV5-1 with TRBJ1-3; the D gene is possibly TRBD1 (5 bases). The ends were cut back, 1 base at V and 4 bases at J, with 9 bases in the middle. Germline V gene data show CDR1 as SGHRS and CDR2 as YFSETQ. This CDR3 is 14 amino acids long. The CDR3 bases are TGCGCCAGCAGCTTGTACTACAGGGGAAACACCATATATTTT. Amino acids: CASSLYYRGNTIYF.

V usage is TRBV28 and J usage is TRBJ2-5, with 11 bases matching TRBD2. The J segment lost 5 bases and the V segment lost 7 bases, leaving 18 bases of the junction unmatched. The CDR3 extends over 18 amino acids. Germline V gives CDR1 MDHEN, CDR2 SYDVKM. CDR3 sequence (DNA): TGTGCCAGCACCCTAAGACTAGCGGGGAGTCCCCGACGTGAGACCCAGTACTTC. Its translation is CASTLRLAGSPRRETQYF.

This chain joins TRBV28 and TRBJ1-4; D call uncertain. V shed 6 bases and J shed 3 bases, with 5 bases lying between them. Germline V gene sequence: CDR1 MDHEN, CDR2 SYDVKM. The CDR3 is 12 residues long. The CDR3 here is CASRSSNEKLFF. The CDR3 DNA follows: TGTGCCAGCAGGTCCTCTAATGAAAAACTGTTTTTT. Combining the CDR3 with reference TRBV28 and TRBJ1-4 gives the whole variable domain DVKVTQSSRYLVKRTGEKVFLECVQDMDHENMFWYRQDPGLGLRLIYFSYDVKMKEKGDIPEGYSVSREKKERFSLILESASTNQTSMYLCASRSSNEKLFFGSGTQLSVL.

The chain joins TRBV11-2 to TRBJ2-7; the D gene is possibly TRBD2 (6 bases). Deletions cut 5 bases from V and 2 bases from J, with 10 bases between. The CDR3 runs 13 residues. Germline V lookup: CDR1 SGHAT, CDR2 FQNNGV. CDR3 nucleotide sequence: TGTGCCAGCAGCCTGGGACTTACCTACGAGCAGTACTTC. Its protein product is CASSLGLTYEQYF.

The chain uses TRBV2 and TRBJ2-5; D not certain. The CDR3 contains 14 residues. Per the germline V gene, CDR1 is SNHLY and CDR2 is FYNNEI. Trimming cost V 4 bases and J 1 base, with 10 bases left between them. The CDR3 DNA reads TGTGCCAGCAGTGCTGAGAGAGGCCAAGAGACCCAGTACTTC. This encodes CASSAERGQETQYF. The full variable domain, rest sourced from reference TRBV2 and TRBJ2-5, is EPEVTQTPSHQVTQMGQEVILRCVPISNHLYFYWYRQILGQKVEFLVSFYNNEISEKSEIFDDQFSVERPDGSNFTLKIRSTKLEDSAMYFCASSAERGQETQYFGPGTRLLVL.

This clone was detected once. This chain connects TRBV7-3 to TRBJ2-3, with a possible D match to TRBD2 (6 bases). The length of the CDR3 is 15 residues. V lost 0 bases and J 2 bases, leaving 9 bases between the germline ends. Germline loops: CDR1 SGHTA, CDR2 FQGTGA. The CDR3 spells CASSLTSGPTDTQYF. The CDR3 nucleotides are TGTGCCAGCAGCTTAACTAGCGGTCCCACAGATACGCAGTATTTT.

The chain joins TRBV5-4 to TRBJ1-3; no reliable D call. Germline-derived CDR1 and CDR2 are SGHNT and YYREEE (reference sequence). The V end lost 3 bases, the J end lost 2 bases, and 9 bases lay between the germline ends. The CDR3 consists of 14 residues. Written as DNA, the CDR3 is TGTGCCAGCAGCTATCAGGAAACTGGAAACACCATATATTTT. It specifies CASSYQETGNTIYF. Full variable domain (remainder filled in from reference TRBV5-4 and TRBJ1-3): ETGVTQSPTHLIKTRGQQVTLRCSSQSGHNTVSWYQQALGQGPQFIFQYYREEENGRGNFPPRFSGLQFPNYSSELNVNALELDDSALYLCASSYQETGNTIYFGEGSWLTVV.

The chain joins TRBV11-1 to TRBJ2-1; D possibly corresponds to TRBD2 (5 bases). V was clipped by 1 base and J by 4 bases, with 8 bases between them. Germline CDR1 reads SGHAT; CDR2 reads FQDESV (reference sequence). This CDR3 contains 14 residues. Here the CDR3 reads CASSLVLEYNEQFF. The CDR3 bases are TGTGCCAGCAGCTTAGTACTAGAGTACAATGAGCAGTTCTTC.

The rearrangement links TRBV28 to TRBJ1-5, with D unclear. Looked up from germline, CDR1 is MDHEN and CDR2 is SYDVKM. Deletions cut 1 base from V and 3 bases from J, with 10 bases between. The CDR3 covers 15 residues. CDR3 bases: TGTGCCAGCAGTTTATTAGCAGAGAACAATCAGCCCCAGCATTTT. This sequence encodes CASSLLAENNQPQHF.

The chain employs TRBV19 and TRBJ2-7, with TRBD1 matching over 8 bases. Germline V gives CDR1 LNHDA, CDR2 SQIVND (reference sequence). The CDR3 is 14 amino acids. After removal of 5 bases from V and 2 bases from J, the junction contained 5 bases not matched to a gene. CDR3 amino acids: CASSPGQGTYEQYF. In DNA, the CDR3 is TGTGCCAGTAGTCCAGGACAGGGAACCTACGAGCAGTACTTC.

V and J are TRBV28 and TRBJ2-7; weak D call: TRBD1 (6 bases). Trimming pared 3 bases from V and 2 bases from J, leaving 17 bases between. The CDR3 consists of 16 residues. CDR1 and CDR2 from the germline V gene are MDHEN and SYDVKM. The CDR3 DNA follows: TGTGCCAGCAGTTTTTGGGGGCGGCTCGAGGCCTACGAGCAGTACTTC. Translation: CASSFWGRLEAYEQYF.

The CDR3 DNA reads TGTGCCTGCGACAGCCCAAGCTCCTACGAGCAGTACTTC. This translates into CACDSPSSYEQYF. The chain is built from TRBV30 and TRBJ2-7; perhaps TRBD1 as D (5 bases). Germline V gene data show CDR1 as GTSNPN and CDR2 as SVGIG (reference sequence). Trimming stripped 6 bases from V and 0 bases from J, with 12 bases between. CDR3 size: 13 residues.

This clone was observed once. The V call is TRBV5-6, the J call TRBJ2-2; D unclear. The CDR3 runs 14 residues. V lost 0 bases to trimming and J lost 8 bases, with 11 bases between them. CDR1 and CDR2 from the germline V gene are SGHDT and YYEEEE. The DNA for the CDR3 is TGTGCCAGCAGCTTGGACTTTTCAGCGGGGGAGCTGTTTTTT. Protein sequence: CASSLDFSAGELFF. The whole variable domain, filled in from reference TRBV5-6 and TRBJ2-2, reads DAGVTQSPTHLIKTRGQQVTLRCSPKSGHDTVSWYQQALGQGPQFIFQYYEEEERQRGNFPDRFSGHQFPNYSSELNVNALLLGDSALYLCASSLDFSAGELFFGEGSRLTVL.